These 24 T cell receptor beta chains were sequenced from one sample in a study of OX40 agonist ivuxolimab in advanced cancers. Sequencing was performed with immunoSEQ multiplex PCR; in TCRdb, only in-frame clones are kept and a portion is missing. This table holds roughly 50,000 clones, around 84% found once. The sequences come from CD4+ or CD8+ T cells sorted from blood, collected in a trial of the OX40 agonist ivuxolimab. The receptors were gathered from an adult with an advanced solid tumor such as melanoma, head and neck, liver or kidney cancer.

V usage is TRBV18 and J usage is TRBJ1-1, with a possible D match to TRBD1 (5 bases). The CDR3 contains 15 residues. CDR1 and CDR2 (germline): KGHSH, LQKENI. Trimming stripped 0 bases from V and 3 bases from J, with 11 bases between. The CDR3 region is CASSPPGQGYTEAFF. The CDR3 DNA reads TGTGCCAGCTCACCACCGGGCCAGGGATACACTGAAGCTTTCTTT.

In nucleotides, the CDR3 is TGTGCCAGCTCACCGGGACATCAGTACACCGGGGAGCTGTTTTTT. It codes for CASSPGHQYTGELFF. The V and J genes are TRBV18 and TRBJ2-2, with a possible D match to TRBD1 (6 bases). The ends were cut back, 3 bases at V and 3 bases at J, with 11 bases in the middle. The length of the CDR3 is 15 residues. Germline CDR1 and CDR2: KGHSH and LQKENI.

This chain links TRBV7-7 with TRBJ1-5, with D hard to call. Germline V lookup: CDR1 SSHAT, CDR2 FNYEAQ (reference sequence). This CDR3 is 13 amino acids long. V lost 1 base and J lost 3, with 4 bases in between. CDR3 bases: TGTGCCAGCAGCTTAGGCCCCAATCAGCCCCAGCATTTT. It yields the protein CASSLGPNQPQHF.

The chain combines TRBV12-5 with TRBJ2-4; unclear D gene. CDR1 LGHNT and CDR2 FRNRAP come from the germline V gene. CDR3 length equals 16 residues. Deletions cut 2 bases from V and 5 bases from J, with 16 bases between. The CDR3 DNA sequence: TGTGCTAGTGGTTTGTCTCTATGGGCCCCCCAAAACATTCAGTACTTC. Amino acids: CASGLSLWAPQNIQYF. The full variable domain, rest sourced from reference TRBV12-5 and TRBJ2-4, is DARVTQTPRHKVTEMGQEVTMRCQPILGHNTVFWYRQTMMQGLELLAYFRNRAPLDDSGMPKDRFSAEMPDATLATLKIQPSEPRDSAVYFCASGLSLWAPQNIQYFGAGTRLSVL.

The J gene is TRBJ2-3, the V gene TRBV4-2; 9 bases line up with TRBD2. With V trimmed by 1 base and J by 5 bases, 10 bases remained unmatched. This CDR3 has 17 residues. The germline V gene encodes CDR1 LGHNA and CDR2 YNFKEQ. CDR3 sequence reads: CASSQGLGRGGKDTQYF. The CDR3 nucleotides are TGTGCCAGCAGCCAAGGCTTGGGGCGGGGGGGGAAAGATACGCAGTATTTT.

This clone turned up a few times. The V and J genes are TRBV30 and TRBJ2-2; TRBD1 might be the D (7 bases). Trimming shortened V by 5 bases and J by 7 bases, and 17 bases separated the two germline ends. CDR3 size: 14 residues. Germline lookup yields CDR1 GTSNPN and CDR2 SVGIG (reference sequence). The CDR3 here is CAWRLDRAVGELFF. In DNA form, the CDR3 reads TGTGCCTGGCGACTAGACAGGGCGGTCGGGGAGCTGTTTTTT. The variable domain in full, with the rest retrieved from reference TRBV30 and TRBJ2-2, is SQTIHQWPATLVQPVGSPLSLECTVEGTSNPNLYWYRQAAGRGLQLLFYSVGIGQISSEVPQNLSASRPQDRQFILSSKKLLLSDSGFYLCAWRLDRAVGELFFGEGSRLTVL.

In DNA, the CDR3 is TGCGCCAGCAGATTGACACCAGACTATGGCTACACCTTC. Protein product: CASRLTPDYGYTF. The chain joins TRBV5-1 to TRBJ1-2; D not certain. CDR1 is SGHRS, CDR2 YFSETQ, per germline. The CDR3 is made up of 13 amino acids. Trimming took off 5 bases at V and 3 bases at J, with 11 bases between the two ends.

This sequence joins TRBV11-2 and TRBJ2-5, with 8 nucleotides matching TRBD2. From germline, CDR1 is SGHAT and CDR2 FQNNGV. The junction had 4 bases not matched to a gene; V was cut back by 2 bases and J by 2 bases. The CDR3 totals 15 residues. The CDR3 spells CASSLRRGGQETQYF. DNA of the CDR3: TGTGCCAGCAGCTTAAGACGGGGGGGGCAAGAGACCCAGTACTTC.

The genes are TRBV7-2 and TRBJ1-5; perhaps TRBD1 as D (6 bases). The CDR3 has 16 amino acids. The germline CDR1 and CDR2 sequences are SGHTA and FQGNSA. Deletions cut 0 bases from V and 0 bases from J, with 9 bases between. The CDR3, as DNA: TGTGCCAGCAGCTTAGCGACAGGTTATAGCAATCAGCCCCAGCATTTT. Amino acid sequence: CASSLATGYSNQPQHF.

J is TRBJ1-6 and V is TRBV15, with 8 bases identical to TRBD1. Losses at the gene ends were 2 bases for V and 5 bases for J; bases not matched to a gene: 5. The CDR3 totals 16 residues. The germline V gene encodes CDR1 LNHNV and CDR2 YYDKDF (reference sequence). Written as DNA, the CDR3 is TGTGCCACCAGCAGACCTCGGACAGGGAATAATTCACCCCTCCACTTT. Protein: CATSRPRTGNNSPLHF.

The chain links TRBV10-3 to TRBJ2-2; possibly TRBD1 for D (5 bases). Germline CDR1 ENHRY, CDR2 SYGVKD. There are 17 residues in the CDR3. V lost 3 bases and J 0 bases, leaving 14 bases between the germline ends. The CDR3 sequence is CAISDLWGNANTGELFF. The CDR3 DNA sequence: TGTGCCATCAGTGACCTTTGGGGCAACGCGAACACCGGGGAGCTGTTTTTT.

CDR3 amino acids: CASSLEPGRSGNTIYF. The CDR3 bases are TGCGCCAGCAGCTTGGAACCAGGTCGATCTGGAAACACCATATATTTT. The chain has TRBV5-1 and TRBJ1-3; no firm D call. CDR1 is SGHRS and CDR2 is YFSETQ in the germline V gene. With 0 bases removed from V and 1 base from J, the gap between germline ends came to 11 bases. CDR3 length: 16 residues.

V usage is TRBV14 and J usage is TRBJ1-2; TRBD1 agrees at 11 bases. CDR1 SGHDN and CDR2 FVKESK come from the germline V gene. The CDR3 has 17 residues. V gave up 0 bases and J gave up 4 bases; unmatched junction bases: 7. CDR3 sequence reads: CASSQEGPGTGGYGYTF. The DNA for the CDR3 is TGTGCCAGCAGCCAAGAAGGACCCGGGACAGGGGGCTATGGCTACACCTTC. The variable domain in full, completed from reference TRBV14 and TRBJ1-2, reads EAGVTQFPSHSVIEKGQTVTLRCDPISGHDNLYWYRRVMGKEIKFLLHFVKESKQDESGMPNNRFLAERTGGTYSTLKVQPAELEDSGVYFCASSQEGPGTGGYGYTFGSGTRLTVV.

J is TRBJ2-5 and V is TRBV18, with 8 bases lining up with TRBD2. CDR1 is KGHSH and CDR2 is LQKENI in the germline V gene. The length of the CDR3 is 16 residues. With 4 bases clipped from V and 1 base from J, the junction kept 8 bases outside the gene matches. As DNA, the CDR3 is TGTGCCAGCTCACGGGTAGCGGGGAAATTCCAAGAGACCCAGTACTTC. Translation: CASSRVAGKFQETQYF.

V and J are TRBV14 and TRBJ1-2; D is perhaps TRBD1 (6 bases). V was clipped by 2 bases and J by 2 bases, with 9 bases between them. CDR3 length equals 14 residues. The germline CDR1 and CDR2 sequences are SGHDN and FVKESK. The CDR3 DNA reads as TGTGCCAGCAGCCAACTGACAGGAAACTATGGCTACACCTTC. This encodes CASSQLTGNYGYTF.

This chain joins TRBV5-5 and TRBJ2-4, with TRBD2 matching 10 bases. The V gene's germline CDR1 is SGHKS and CDR2 YYEKEE (reference sequence). This CDR3 has 17 residues. J lost 6 bases, V lost 2 bases, and 11 bases had no gene match. Here the CDR3 reads CASSFNSGGAVGNIQYF. The CDR3 nucleotides read TGTGCCAGCAGCTTCAACAGCGGGGGGGCTGTTGGAAACATTCAGTACTTC.

The gene calls are TRBV27 and TRBJ1-2, with TRBD1 identical over 11 bases. The ends lost 8 bases at V and 4 bases at J; junction bases unmatched: 15. Per the germline V gene, CDR1 is MNHEY and CDR2 is SMNVEV (reference sequence). The CDR3 sequence is 17 residues long. This CDR3 is CASGPRDRGWGAYGYTF. The CDR3 bases are TGTGCCAGCGGGCCCCGGGACAGGGGGTGGGGGGCCTATGGCTACACCTTC.

By sample share, this clone is medium-sized. The gene calls are TRBV4-1 and TRBJ1-5; possibly TRBD1 for D (5 bases). Per the germline V gene, CDR1 is MGHRA and CDR2 is YSYEKL. Trimming stripped 4 bases from V and 5 bases from J, with 9 bases between. This CDR3 region has 13 residues. CDR3 region: CASSLDTDQPQHF. In DNA form, the CDR3 reads TGCGCCAGCAGCCTGGACACTGATCAGCCCCAGCATTTT.

This chain joins TRBV5-1 and TRBJ2-2, with D hard to call. Germline V gene data show CDR1 as SGHRS and CDR2 as YFSETQ. CDR3 size: 12 residues. V lost 6 bases and J 4 bases, leaving 7 bases between the germline ends. The CDR3 loop reads CASNDPTGELFF. The CDR3 nucleotides read TGCGCCAGCAACGATCCCACCGGGGAGCTGTTTTTT.

The V call is TRBV2, the J call TRBJ1-5; perhaps TRBD1 as D (5 bases). The CDR3 runs to 17 residues. Per germline, CDR1 SNHLY and CDR2 FYNNEI. Trimming stripped 0 bases from V and 6 bases from J, with 18 bases between. Here the CDR3 reads CASSEAGGSRGGQPQHF. The CDR3 DNA is TGTGCCAGCAGTGAAGCTGGCGGGAGCCGCGGGGGTCAGCCCCAGCATTTT.

This chain uses TRBV7-9 with TRBJ1-4; D is perhaps TRBD1 (5 bases). Trimming cost V 5 bases and J 8 bases, with 9 bases left between them. There are 12 residues in the CDR3. Looked up from germline, CDR1 is SEHNR and CDR2 is FQNEAQ (reference sequence). CDR3 loop: CASSQNREKLFF. The CDR3 DNA is TGTGCCAGCAGCCAGAACAGGGAAAAACTGTTTTTT.

The chain joins TRBV29-1 to TRBJ1-2; no firm D call. V was clipped by 0 bases and J by 4 bases, with 12 bases between them. The length of the CDR3 is 14 residues. The V gene's germline CDR1 is SQVTM and CDR2 ANQGSEA. As DNA, the CDR3 is TGCAGCGTTGAAGATCCTTGGTCGAGCTATGGCTACACCTTC. Its translation: CSVEDPWSSYGYTF.

This sequence joins TRBV5-5 and TRBJ1-2; unclear D gene. The ends were cut back, 3 bases at V and 4 bases at J, with 4 bases in the middle. This CDR3 spans 11 amino acids. Germline V gives CDR1 SGHKS, CDR2 YYEKEE (reference sequence). The CDR3 region has the DNA TGTGCCAGCAGCTCCAGCTATGGCTACACCTTC. Its translation: CASSSSYGYTF.

The CDR3 here is CASRVGRRNSYEQYF. The CDR3, as DNA: TGTGCCAGCAGAGTCGGACGGAGAAACTCCTACGAGCAGTACTTC. The V gene is TRBV27, the J gene TRBJ2-7; D unresolved. Trimming removed 6 bases from V and 0 bases from J, with 15 bases in between. Germline-derived CDR1 and CDR2 are MNHEY and SMNVEV (reference sequence). The CDR3 has 15 residues.